What follows are 24 T cell receptor beta chains derived from one specimen sequenced in a study of T cells in Graves' hyperthyroidism and ophthalmopathy. Amplified TCR beta CDR3 regions derived from RNA transcripts. Primed by the HTBI set, a first-round RT-PCR was run on the TCR CDR3. A single record per CDR3 protein comes from TCRdb applying MiXCR to the multiplex PCR reads. The table includes about half a million distinct CDR3 sequences, about 24% detected once. The sequencing input was blood. The receptors shown here come from a woman aged 25 to 39 with Graves' ophthalmopathy.

This clonotype was counted at least ten times. V is TRBV7-2 and J is TRBJ2-5; a possible D gene is TRBD2 (6 bases). The CDR3 loop spans 16 amino acids. Germline V CDR1 and CDR2: SGHTA, FQGNSA. V lost 1 base, J lost 5 bases, and 17 bases lay in between. CDR3 loop: CASSLDVDYWGETQYF. The CDR3 bases are TGTGCCAGCAGCTTAGACGTGGACTACTGGGGGGAGACCCAGTACTTC.

In DNA form, the CDR3 reads TGTGCCAGCAGTGAATTCGGGGGAAACACCATATATTTT. Its translation is CASSEFGGNTIYF. This chain links TRBV6-1 with TRBJ1-3; D not resolved. V was pared by 2 bases and J by 4 bases, with 6 bases between. Germline CDR1 is MNHNS and CDR2 is SASEGT. This CDR3 has 13 residues.

This clonotype was seen only a few times. The CDR3 loop reads CASTGDRETQYF. The CDR3 DNA reads TGTGCCAGCACAGGGGACAGGGAGACCCAGTACTTC. This chain joins TRBV28 and TRBJ2-5; 8 bases fit TRBD1. CDR1 and CDR2 (germline): MDHEN, SYDVKM. The CDR3 consists of 12 residues. The V segment lost 7 bases and the J segment 5 bases; nucleotides outside the gene matches: 3.

There are many counts of this clonotype. The chain couples TRBV5-1 to TRBJ2-5; TRBD2 aligns across 8 bases. Germline V gives CDR1 SGHRS, CDR2 YFSETQ. The V gene end was trimmed by 7 bases and the J gene end by 5 bases; junction bases not matched to a gene: 10. This CDR3 has 14 amino acids. CDR3 residues: CASSRAGVLETQYF. CDR3 nucleotide sequence: TGCGCCAGCTCCCGAGCGGGGGTTCTGGAGACCCAGTACTTC.

The chain is built from TRBV20-1 and TRBJ2-5; D not resolved. The ends were cut back, 4 bases at V and 2 bases at J, with 8 bases in the middle. Germline V CDR1 and CDR2: DFQATT, SNEGSKA (reference sequence). CDR3 length: 12 amino acids. DNA of the CDR3: TGCAGTGCTAAACTGACTCAAGAGACCCAGTACTTC. Its protein is CSAKLTQETQYF.

Ten or more counts support this clonotype. V is TRBV28 and J is TRBJ1-5; no clear D gene. The CDR3 has 13 amino acids. Germline V gene lookup returns CDR1 MDHEN and CDR2 SYDVKM. V gave up 7 bases and J gave up 8 bases, with 15 bases separating them. In DNA form, the CDR3 reads TGTGCCAGCACACAGATGGGTGATGAGCCCCAGCATTTT. This codes for CASTQMGDEPQHF.

This clonotype came up many times. This chain uses TRBV11-2 with TRBJ2-7; tentative D call: TRBD1 (6 bases). V was pared by 6 bases and J by 3 bases, with 18 bases between. The germline gives CDR1 SGHAT, CDR2 FQNNGV. This CDR3 region has 15 residues. This CDR3 reads CASSQKQGPFYEQYF. The CDR3 DNA sequence: TGTGCCAGCAGTCAGAAACAGGGTCCGTTCTACGAGCAGTACTTC.

This clonotype showed up many times. The V and J genes are TRBV15 and TRBJ1-1; a possible D gene is TRBD1 (5 bases). Trimming removed 5 bases from V and 1 base from J, with 14 bases in between. The CDR3 runs to 15 residues. The germline V gene encodes CDR1 LNHNV and CDR2 YYDKDF (reference sequence). This CDR3 is CATSSLSGRNTEAFF. DNA of the CDR3: TGTGCCACCAGCTCCCTTTCAGGGAGGAACACTGAAGCTTTCTTT.

In its sample, this clonotype was seen a few times. The rearrangement uses TRBV6-2 or TRBV6-3 and TRBJ2-7; perhaps TRBD1 as D (6 bases). V was shortened by 5 bases and J by 2 bases, with 13 bases between the two germline ends. Germline CDR1 is MNHEY and CDR2 is SVGEGT. CDR3 length equals 14 residues. CDR3 residues: CASSHDRFAYEQYF. CDR3 DNA sequence: TGTGCCAGCAGTCACGACAGGTTTGCCTACGAGCAGTACTTC.

In its sample, this clonotype was seen a few times. The genes are TRBV12-3 or TRBV12-4 and TRBJ1-5; D unresolved. V was clipped by 3 bases and J by 0 bases, with 9 bases between them. CDR3 length: 15 amino acids. This chain's CDR3 is CASSLILYSNQPQHF. CDR3 bases: TGTGCCAGCAGTTTGATTCTTTATAGCAATCAGCCCCAGCATTTT.

This clonotype was seen repeatedly, ten times or more. The chain has TRBV11-3 and TRBJ2-7; 10 bases align to TRBD1. Trimming cost V 4 bases and J 3 bases; bases outside gene matches: 3. Per germline, CDR1 SGHNT and CDR2 YENEEA. CDR3 length: 14 residues. The CDR3 DNA reads TGTGCCAGCAGCTCGACAGGGGGCTACTACGAGCAGTACTTC. This encodes CASSSTGGYYEQYF.

The chain recombines TRBV6-2 or TRBV6-3 with TRBJ1-1; D not certain. V lost 7 bases and J lost 2, with 14 bases in between. This CDR3 contains 14 residues. Germline lookup yields CDR1 MNHEY and CDR2 SVGEGT. For the CDR3, the DNA is TGTGCCAGCAAAACCGAACAGCATAACACTGAAGCTTTCTTT. It specifies CASKTEQHNTEAFF.

There are a few counts of this clonotype. An end of the junction does not agree with germline; a read error may underlie this. This chain joins TRBV20-1 and TRBJ1-1, with D possibly TRBD1 on 5 matching bases. Germline lookup yields CDR1 DFQATT and CDR2 SNEGSKA (reference sequence). This CDR3 has 15 amino acids. The CDR3 reads CSTRGVRQVRNEAFF. CDR3 coding DNA: TGCAGTACTAGGGGAGTACGTCAGGTACGAAATGAAGCTTTCTTT.

The rearrangement links TRBV7-2 to TRBJ2-5; D uncertain. From germline, CDR1 is SGHTA and CDR2 FQGNSA. With 9 bases removed from V and 5 bases from J, the gap between germline ends came to 13 bases. The CDR3 consists of 12 residues. Here the CDR3 DNA reads TGTGCCAGTTCTTGGAGTGGGGAGACCCAGTACTTC. This codes for CASSWSGETQYF.

The rearrangement uses TRBV24-1 and TRBJ2-2; 7 bases are shared with TRBD2. The length of the CDR3 is 14 residues. V trimming: 9 bases; J trimming: 1 base; junction bases outside the gene matches: 4. The V gene's germline CDR1 is KGHDR and CDR2 SFDVKD. In nucleotides, the CDR3 is TGTGCCACCCGGGGGGAGCAGAACACCGGGGAGCTGTTTTTT. Protein: CATRGEQNTGELFF.

This clonotype showed up many times. The chain couples TRBV6-2 or TRBV6-3 to TRBJ2-7; no clear D. The CDR3 length is 17 residues. Trimming removed 7 bases at V and 0 bases at J, with 22 bases between. Germline V CDR1 and CDR2: MNHEY, SVGEGT. CDR3 residues: CASTTRNPGRSSYEQYF. CDR3 sequence (DNA): TGTGCCAGCACCACACGCAATCCGGGCAGGAGCTCCTACGAGCAGTACTTC.

In its sample, this clonotype was seen a few times. The chain carries TRBV6-1 and TRBJ2-5, with a weak D call TRBD2 (6 bases). Trimming cost V 6 bases and J 4 bases, with 15 bases left between them. Per the germline V gene, CDR1 is MNHNS and CDR2 is SASEGT. The CDR3 is 14 residues long. The DNA for the CDR3 is TGTGCCAGCAGCAAGGGCCAGGGAGGAGAGACCCAGTACTTC. It is translated as CASSKGQGGETQYF.

This clonotype was observed a few times. The chain links TRBV7-8 to TRBJ2-2, with TRBD1 matching 8 bases. In germline, CDR1 is SGHVS, CDR2 FQNEAQ. V shed 2 bases and J 6 bases; nucleotides not matched to a gene: 8. The CDR3 consists of 16 residues. The CDR3 DNA sequence: TGTGCCAGCAGCTTAAAGCGGACAGGGTGGTCCGGGGAGCTGTTTTTT. It encodes CASSLKRTGWSGELFF.

Ten or more counts support this clonotype. The chain has TRBV24-1 and TRBJ2-5; TRBD2 matches 12 bases. Germline CDR1 and CDR2: KGHDR and SFDVKD. The CDR3 has 17 amino acids. J lost 5 bases, V lost 2 bases, and 8 bases had no gene match. CDR3 region: CATSDSTSGGPLETQYF. In DNA, the CDR3 is TGTGCCACCAGTGATTCAACTAGCGGGGGGCCGCTGGAGACCCAGTACTTC.

This clonotype occurred many times. The rearrangement joins TRBV11-1 to TRBJ1-5; no reliable D call. Per the germline V gene, CDR1 is SGHAT and CDR2 is FQDESV (reference sequence). Trimming left V 5 bases short and J 2 bases short, with 16 bases between. The CDR3 loop spans 16 amino acids. The CDR3 is CASSTRDGYGNQPQHF. Here the CDR3 DNA reads TGTGCCAGCAGCACCCGAGACGGATATGGCAATCAGCCCCAGCATTTT.

In its sample, this clonotype was seen many times. This chain uses TRBV3-1 with TRBJ2-5; 9 bases are shared with TRBD1. CDR1 and CDR2 from the germline V gene are LGHDT and YNNKEL (reference sequence). V trimming: 4 bases; J trimming: 4 bases; junction bases outside the gene matches: 4. The CDR3 runs 14 residues. Here the CDR3 reads CASSLTGGVETQYF. The CDR3 nucleotides are TGTGCCAGCAGCCTCACAGGGGGCGTAGAGACCCAGTACTTC.

This clonotype was counted many times. The J gene is TRBJ1-2, the V gene TRBV6-2 or TRBV6-3, with a weak D call TRBD1 (6 bases). In germline, CDR1 is MNHEY, CDR2 SVGEGT. This CDR3 comprises 14 residues. The ends were cut back, 6 bases at V and 4 bases at J, with 15 bases in the middle. The CDR3 DNA is TGTGCCAGCAGACTCATGACAGGATTCTATGGCTACACCTTC. It codes for CASRLMTGFYGYTF.

The chain carries TRBV6-5 and TRBJ2-5; 7 bases agree with TRBD2. V lost 8 bases to trimming and J lost 3 bases; unmatched junction nucleotides: 3. Germline CDR1 MNHEY, CDR2 SVGAGI. CDR3 length equals 12 residues. The CDR3 spells CASHGGEETQYF. CDR3 DNA sequence: TGTGCCAGCCATGGGGGGGAAGAGACCCAGTACTTC.

This chain links TRBV6-5 with TRBJ1-1; 9 bases match TRBD1. Trimming at V came to 4 bases and at J to 6 bases, leaving 15 bases not matched to a gene. Germline V gene sequence: CDR1 MNHEY, CDR2 SVGAGI. The CDR3 runs 17 residues. The CDR3 region is CASSSPGQGNFISEAFF. The CDR3 DNA sequence: TGTGCCAGCAGTTCGCCGGGACAGGGTAATTTTATATCTGAAGCTTTCTTT.